A single T cell receptor beta chain is shown here with its context. The antigen remains undetermined. Here immunoSEQ multiplex PCR was the method, and the copy in TCRdb shows in-frame clones only, minus some. The sample shows roughly 16,000 clones, approximately 90% of them seen only once. The data derive from a study of chemoradiotherapy in HPV16-positive cancers. Study overall: Candidate HPV-specific clones and shared TCR motifs came from a couple of HPV16-positive patients. General observations from the study: Only two HPV16-positive patients supplied the functional HPV-specificity definition. During treatment, candidate HPV-specific clones and E7-related motifs expanded in tumor.

Trimming removed 0 bases at V and 9 bases at J, with 15 bases between. The CDR3 contains 15 residues. Germline V gene lookup returns CDR1 SGHAT and CDR2 FQNNGV. Source: blood, taken from a patient who underwent chemoradiotherapy. The TCR originated in a human donor with HPV-associated anogenital cancer. The J gene is TRBJ1-5, the V gene TRBV11-2; D perhaps matches TRBD1 (6 bases). The CDR3 DNA reads TGTGCCAGCAGCTTAGATCGGGGGGCGACCCGGCCCCAGCATTTT. Its protein product is CASSLDRGATRPQHF. Full variable domain (remainder filled in from reference TRBV11-2 and TRBJ1-5): EAGVAQSPRYKIIEKRQSVAFWCNPISGHATLYWYQQILGQGPKLLIQFQNNGVVDDSQLPKDRFSAERLKGVDSTLKIQPAKLEDSAVYLCASSLDRGATRPQHFGDGTRLSIL.